This record covers a single T cell receptor (beta chain). The antigen is unknown. These data originate in a study of cytomegalovirus exposure and HLA in healthy donors. Study results and limitations: One cluster of highly shared sequence variants probably arose as a sequencing artifact. For most TCR beta V segments, an earlier analysis put the productive rate at about 87% or about 30% of the time. Across all donors, roughly uniform sequencing depth was an assumption of the presence/absence analyses.

CDR1 SGHDT and CDR2 YYEEEE come from the germline V gene. The CDR3 has 15 residues. V lost 0 bases, J lost 4 bases, and 10 bases lay in between. PCR primers comprised 60 Vbeta and 13 Jbeta primers. Profiled with immunoSEQ multiplex PCR; TCRdb holds only in-frame clones, not every one. This sample has about 120,000 clones; 75% to 85% occur once, and the top ten carry roughly 3%. Sequenced: PBMCs. The origin of this receptor is a male donor in good health and CMV-seronegative. The chain has TRBV5-6 and TRBJ2-2; maybe TRBD1 (6 bases). CDR3 amino acids: CASSLVQGITGELFF. The DNA for the CDR3 is TGTGCCAGCAGCTTGGTTCAGGGGATCACCGGGGAGCTGTTTTTT. The whole variable domain, remainder taken from reference TRBV5-6 and TRBJ2-2, is DAGVTQSPTHLIKTRGQQVTLRCSPKSGHDTVSWYQQALGQGPQFIFQYYEEEERQRGNFPDRFSGHQFPNYSSELNVNALLLGDSALYLCASSLVQGITGELFFGEGSRLTVL.